This section outlines one T cell receptor beta chain sequence together with its context. The clone's antigen remains unknown. Given the absence of the conserved phenylalanine or tryptophan at the CDR3 end, a read error is likely. The DNA is left out, because the CDR3 cannot be placed on it with certainty; the CDR3 is given as TCRdb lists it. This entry is derived from a study of tumor and adjacent non-tumor tissue in lung cancer listed by TCRdb under 2018. About the full investigation: The cohort included roughly 11 adenocarcinoma, 2 squamous cell carcinoma and 1 small cell lung cancer patients. The roughly 15 patients were aged roughly 30 to 80 years, included 10 men and 5 women, and had TNM stage I to III disease. Sequencing produced 100 million to 150 million productive TCRbeta reads in total, an average of approximately 4.2 million reads per sample. Bulk TCRbeta repertoires were compared between lung tumor tissue and matched distant non-tumor lung tissue obtained from fewer than 16 lung cancer patients. TCRbeta CDR3 sequencing was performed on roughly 32 paired specimens, with one tumor sample and one normal lung sample collected per patient. Summary of the overall study and its limitations: With only approximately 16 patients in the cohort, the authors noted that larger samples and more detailed clinical data are needed. The top 100 clones accounted for a significantly larger cumulative portion of the repertoire in normal lung than in tumor tissue. Tumor tissue showed significantly greater TCR diversity (inverse Simpson) than normal lung tissue (431.37 vs 166.20, P = 0.0075, Mann-Whitney U test). TCR diversity was significantly higher in younger patients, and higher tumor TCR diversity was associated with shorter overall and disease-free survival. Peripheral blood was not sequenced, so blood TCRbeta repertoires were not examined in the lung cancer patients of the study. The sequencing platform is not named in the methods, and unique molecular identifiers are not mentioned.

Libraries were prepared through multiplex PCR. The listed sequencing device is Illumina HiSeq 2500. Following protocols modified from ARM-PCR, the researchers constructed TCRbeta libraries through three rounds of nested PCR with primers (Table S4). Before sequencing, PCR products in the 200-500 bp range were cut out of the gel and cleaned up using the QIAquick gel extraction kit. Under the source paper's analysis protocol: Trimmomatic was used to clean the reads, FLASH merged the cleaned reads into complete CDR3 sequences, and MiTCR assigned the sequences to V(D)J germline segments. Clonal diversity was computed as the inverse Simpson's index with VDJtools. A read counted as productive if the sequence was in-frame and lacked a premature stop codon. TCRdb reworked the public reads: Q25 trimming with fastp, MiXCR clone assembly, productive beta chains retained. Under each unique CDR3 protein, matching rows form one entry showing the most common genes and DNA. TCRdb, not the original authors, processed these V and J calls. The sample has about 50,000 distinct CDR3 sequences on record, 70% to 80% of them singletons. The top ten clonotypes cover around a quarter of the sample.

The CDR3 is 13 residues long, ends included. Based on the germline V gene (reference sequence), the CDR1 and CDR2 sequences are GTSNPN and SVGIG. RNA was isolated from bulk unsorted tissue, and RNA quality was assessed with a NanoDrop ND-1000 and an Agilent 2100. The normal lung samples consisted of distant non-tumor tissue collected more than 3 cm from the tumor edge. The donors were newly diagnosed lung cancer patients admitted for thoracic surgery in China from August to November 2014 who had not received prior chemotherapy. Patients who had received previous radiotherapy or chemotherapy, or who had another concurrent cancer, were excluded from the study. Surgical tissue pieces of about 1-2 cm3 were preserved in RNAlater solution and stored at -80 °C until use.

The receptor was isolated from an older woman with non-small cell lung cancer. The rearrangement joined TRBV30 to TRBJ2-5; the tabulated D call, TRBD2, remains unverified against the DNA. The material sequenced was distant non-tumor lung tissue. The CDR3: CAWSSGTVRMEYL.